This is a list of T cell receptor beta chains from one sample in a study of blood T cells in healthy people across ages. Via MiXCR, TCRdb re-called the 5' RACE reads, giving one row per CDR3 protein. The sample records hundreds of thousands of distinct CDR3 sequences, around 50% being singletons. Sample: blood. The receptors shown here come from a man between 40 and 49 years old in good health. The conserved cysteine and the conserved F or W are not part of the CDR3 here. Each record gives: V gene, CDR3 length, J gene, CDR3 protein.

v_call: TRBV2
cdr3_length: 11
j_call: TRBJ2-7
cdr3_aa: ASTGRTSYEQY

v_call: TRBV5-1
cdr3_length: 11
j_call: TRBJ1-1
cdr3_aa: ASSPPTGGKAF

v_call: TRBV10-3
cdr3_length: 11
j_call: TRBJ2-3
cdr3_aa: ASYPGSTDTQY

v_call: TRBV29-1
cdr3_length: 14
j_call: TRBJ2-1
cdr3_aa: SVELRQEVRYNEQF

v_call: TRBV5-1
cdr3_length: 15
j_call: TRBJ1-1
cdr3_aa: ASSYGQGRTLNTEAF

v_call: TRBV9
cdr3_length: 13
j_call: TRBJ2-1
cdr3_aa: ASSGTTSGLSGQF

v_call: TRBV7-9
cdr3_length: 12
j_call: TRBJ2-7
cdr3_aa: ASRLGRTGYEQY

v_call: TRBV4-1
cdr3_length: 15
j_call: TRBJ2-2
cdr3_aa: ASSQDGAGAGTGELF

v_call: TRBV20-1
cdr3_length: 14
j_call: TRBJ2-3
cdr3_aa: SARVNPGQGTDTQY

v_call: TRBV6-2/TRBV6-3
cdr3_length: 13
j_call: TRBJ2-7
cdr3_aa: ASTKGALVSYEQY

v_call: TRBV7-9
cdr3_length: 13
j_call: TRBJ1-2
cdr3_aa: ASSSARTGPDGYT

v_call: TRBV28
cdr3_length: 12
j_call: TRBJ2-7
cdr3_aa: ASSPPMRGPEQY

v_call: TRBV29-1
cdr3_length: 12
j_call: TRBJ1-1
cdr3_aa: SVDRTGGNTEAF

v_call: TRBV7-2
cdr3_length: 12
j_call: TRBJ2-7
cdr3_aa: ASGLAGAQYEQY

v_call: TRBV12-3/TRBV12-4
cdr3_length: 15
j_call: TRBJ2-5
cdr3_aa: ASSRAPTGRLQETQY

v_call: TRBV11-2
cdr3_length: 11
j_call: TRBJ1-2
cdr3_aa: ASSSSGSYGYT

v_call: TRBV27
cdr3_length: 10
j_call: TRBJ2-7
cdr3_aa: ASRPGWNEQY

v_call: TRBV2
cdr3_length: 13
j_call: TRBJ2-5
cdr3_aa: ASSATSGFQETQY

v_call: TRBV20-1
cdr3_length: 10
j_call: TRBJ2-3
cdr3_aa: SARDWGYTQY

v_call: TRBV6-5
cdr3_length: 13
j_call: TRBJ2-3
cdr3_aa: ASRVRQGGQDTQY

v_call: TRBV24-1
cdr3_length: 14
j_call: TRBJ2-3
cdr3_aa: ATSDSTSGRLDTQY

v_call: TRBV2
cdr3_length: 18
j_call: TRBJ2-6
cdr3_aa: ASRFDPQTDRLSGANVLT

v_call: TRBV11-2
cdr3_length: 12
j_call: TRBJ2-7
cdr3_aa: ASTAGTELYEQY

v_call: TRBV3-1
cdr3_length: 13
j_call: TRBJ2-7
cdr3_aa: ASSQDRSKSYEQY

v_call: TRBV14
cdr3_length: 12
j_call: TRBJ2-5
cdr3_aa: ASSPLSGVVSQY

v_call: TRBV15
cdr3_length: 14
j_call: TRBJ1-2
cdr3_aa: ATSRGTGTLDGGYT

v_call: TRBV18
cdr3_length: 15
j_call: TRBJ2-7
cdr3_aa: ASSPLGASGRVREQY

v_call: TRBV25-1
cdr3_length: 14
j_call: TRBJ1-2
cdr3_aa: ASSEFLTGANYGYT

v_call: TRBV12-3/TRBV12-4
cdr3_length: 14
j_call: TRBJ2-3
cdr3_aa: ASSFMRRASTDAQY

v_call: TRBV12-3/TRBV12-4
cdr3_length: 11
j_call: TRBJ1-2
cdr3_aa: ASSLLRNYGYT

v_call: TRBV7-3
cdr3_length: 16
j_call: TRBJ1-1
cdr3_aa: ASTKRTGGTVGSTEAF

v_call: TRBV3-1
cdr3_length: 12
j_call: TRBJ1-2
cdr3_aa: ASSQGGDRRGYT

v_call: TRBV3-1
cdr3_length: 10
j_call: TRBJ2-3
cdr3_aa: ASSLREATQY

v_call: TRBV7-9
cdr3_length: 10
j_call: TRBJ1-1
cdr3_aa: ASSLRGEVAF

v_call: TRBV9
cdr3_length: 12
j_call: TRBJ2-1
cdr3_aa: ASSVKGHNNEQF

v_call: TRBV6-2/TRBV6-3
cdr3_length: 13
j_call: TRBJ2-5
cdr3_aa: ASSYVRVGQETQY

v_call: TRBV6-2/TRBV6-3
cdr3_length: 12
j_call: TRBJ2-1
cdr3_aa: ASSYGGNYNEQF

v_call: TRBV6-2/TRBV6-3
cdr3_length: 14
j_call: TRBJ2-3
cdr3_aa: ASRQGLAGSTDTQY

v_call: TRBV20-1
cdr3_length: 15
j_call: TRBJ2-4
cdr3_aa: SARGRVAGGRDYIQY

v_call: TRBV4-1
cdr3_length: 13
j_call: TRBJ2-7
cdr3_aa: ASSPPGQGAYEQY

v_call: TRBV6-2/TRBV6-3
cdr3_length: 13
j_call: TRBJ2-3
cdr3_aa: ASSYSDSSTDTQY